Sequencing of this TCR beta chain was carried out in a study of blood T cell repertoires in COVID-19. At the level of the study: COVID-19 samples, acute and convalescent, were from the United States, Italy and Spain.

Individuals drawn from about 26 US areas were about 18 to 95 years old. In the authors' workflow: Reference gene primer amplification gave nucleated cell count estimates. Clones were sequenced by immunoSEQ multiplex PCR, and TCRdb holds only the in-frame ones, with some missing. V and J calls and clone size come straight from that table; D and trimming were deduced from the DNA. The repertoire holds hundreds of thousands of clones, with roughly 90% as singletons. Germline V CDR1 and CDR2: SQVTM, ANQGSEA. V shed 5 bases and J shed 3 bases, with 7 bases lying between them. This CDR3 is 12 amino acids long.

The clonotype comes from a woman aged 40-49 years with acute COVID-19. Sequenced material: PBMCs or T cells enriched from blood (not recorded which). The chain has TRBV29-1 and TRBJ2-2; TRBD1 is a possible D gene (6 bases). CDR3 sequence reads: CSVSGDTGELFF. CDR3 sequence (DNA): TGCAGCGTTTCAGGGGACACCGGGGAGCTGTTTTTT.